This T cell receptor beta chain was observed in a study of T-cell memory formation after mild COVID-19. The wider study: Largely, the TCR clusters proved donor specific.

From the 5' RACE reads, TCRdb called clonotypes with MiXCR, one entry per CDR3 protein. Seen here are some 300,000 distinct CDR3 sequences, more than 20% observed once, and the top ten hold over 20%. Study findings and constraints: Whether second-wave clones peaking at day 37 were SARS-CoV-2 specific went unconfirmed.

This clonotype has at least ten counts. Its antigen remains unidentified. The CDR3 is 15 residues long. After removal of 1 base from V and 4 bases from J, the junction contained 5 bases not matched to a gene. Germline-derived CDR1 and CDR2 are SGHTA and FQGNSA. The sample comprised PBMCs or a T cell subset sorted from them (not recorded which). The rearrangement uses TRBV7-2 and TRBJ2-7; 9 bases agree with TRBD2. The receptor was derived from a young man who had mild COVID-19 (a few samples of this study predate the infection). Cell type and time point are not known. CDR3: CASSLVVTSGYEQYF. CDR3 nucleotide sequence: TGTGCCAGCAGCTTAGTGGTGACTAGCGGTTACGAGCAGTACTTC.